These 3 T cell receptor beta chains were all obtained from the same sample, sequenced in a study of control samples from healthy donors and cancer patients. Sequencing was performed with immunoSEQ multiplex PCR; in TCRdb, only in-frame clones are kept and a portion is missing. The sample carries 130,000 or so clones, around 94% recorded once. The sample was blood. Source of these receptors: a man aged 35 to 55 in good health.

The chain uses TRBV24-1 and TRBJ2-1; 11 nucleotides match TRBD2. The CDR3 has 15 residues. Trimming removed 4 bases from V and 8 bases from J; junction bases left unmatched: 6. Germline V gene sequence: CDR1 KGHDR, CDR2 SFDVKD. The CDR3 loop is CATSELAGGLDEQFF. In DNA, the CDR3 is TGTGCCACCAGTGAGTTAGCGGGGGGGCTCGATGAGCAGTTCTTC.

This clone was counted a single time. The chain carries TRBV6-4 and TRBJ2-7; a possible D gene is TRBD1 (7 bases). Germline lookup yields CDR1 MRHNA and CDR2 SNTAGT. Trimming stripped 9 bases from V and 0 bases from J, with 21 bases between. The CDR3 has 16 amino acids. In DNA, the CDR3 is TGTGCCAGGCAGGGGGTTTACGGGGGATCCTCCTACGAGCAGTACTTC. Translated, it gives CARQGVYGGSSYEQYF.

The rearrangement uses TRBV11-2 and TRBJ1-2; D may be TRBD1 (5 bases). Germline V lookup: CDR1 SGHAT, CDR2 FQNNGV. Trimming took off 5 bases at V and 2 bases at J, with 21 bases between the two ends. This CDR3 is 17 amino acids long. The CDR3 loop reads CASSHWAVGKGNYGYTF. CDR3 nucleotides: TGTGCCAGCAGCCACTGGGCTGTGGGGAAGGGGAACTATGGCTACACCTTC.